This record covers a single TCR beta chain. The CDR3 is made up of 16 amino acids. V was pared by 6 bases and J by 4 bases, with 8 bases of the junction left unmatched. Germline CDR1 and CDR2: KGHSH and LQKENI. The data were obtained in a study of blood T cell repertoires in COVID-19. Study details: Sample material is recorded as cDNA or gDNA derived from T cells, B-cell-depleted T cells, or PBMCs.

The repertoire was sequenced with immunoSEQ multiplex PCR; TCRdb's copy has only in-frame clones and lacks some. The profile shows 150,000 to 200,000 clones, about 84% of them singletons. Sequenced sample: PBMCs or T cells enriched from blood (not recorded which). This rearrangement joins TRBV18 to TRBJ2-3; 12 bases are a match to TRBD1. This TCR derives from a man in his forties or fifties who had recovered from COVID-19. DNA of the CDR3: TGTGCCAGCTCCCGGGGACAGGGGGCTGGGGCAGATACGCAGTATTTT. Translated, it gives CASSRGQGAGADTQYF. The variable domain in full, completed from reference TRBV18 and TRBJ2-3, reads NAGVMQNPRHLVRRRGQEARLRCSPMKGHSHVYWYRQLPEEGLKFMVYLQKENIIDESGMPKERFSAEFPKEGPSILRIQQVVRGDSAAYFCASSRGQGAGADTQYFGPGTRLTVL.